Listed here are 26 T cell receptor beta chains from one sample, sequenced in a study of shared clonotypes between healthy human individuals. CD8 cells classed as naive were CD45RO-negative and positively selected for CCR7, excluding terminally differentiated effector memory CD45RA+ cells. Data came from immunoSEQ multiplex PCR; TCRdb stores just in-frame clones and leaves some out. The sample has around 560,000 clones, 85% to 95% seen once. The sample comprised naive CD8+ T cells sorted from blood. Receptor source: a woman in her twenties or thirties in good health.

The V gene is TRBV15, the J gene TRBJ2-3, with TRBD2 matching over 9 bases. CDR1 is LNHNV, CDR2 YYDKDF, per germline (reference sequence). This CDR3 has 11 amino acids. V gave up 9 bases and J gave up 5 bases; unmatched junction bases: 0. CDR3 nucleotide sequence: TGTGCCACAGCGGGAGGAGATACGCAGTATTTT. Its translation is CATAGGDTQYF.

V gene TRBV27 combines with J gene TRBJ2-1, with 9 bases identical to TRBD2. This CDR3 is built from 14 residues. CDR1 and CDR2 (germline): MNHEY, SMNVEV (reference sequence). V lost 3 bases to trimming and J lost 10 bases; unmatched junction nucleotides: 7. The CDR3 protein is CASSFAGGPGEQFF. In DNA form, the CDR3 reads TGTGCCAGCAGTTTCGCGGGAGGGCCAGGAGAGCAGTTCTTC.

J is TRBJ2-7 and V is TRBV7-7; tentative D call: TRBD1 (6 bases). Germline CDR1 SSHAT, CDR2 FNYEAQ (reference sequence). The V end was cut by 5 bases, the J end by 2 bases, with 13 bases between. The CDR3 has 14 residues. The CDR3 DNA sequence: TGTGCCAGCAGCCCACCGGACAGACCCTACGAGCAGTACTTC. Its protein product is CASSPPDRPYEQYF. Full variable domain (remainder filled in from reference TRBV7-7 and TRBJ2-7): GAGVSQSPRYKVTKRGQDVTLRCDPISSHATLYWYQQALGQGPEFLTYFNYEAQPDKSGLPSDRFSAERPEGSISTLTIQRTEQRDSAMYRCASSPPDRPYEQYFGPGTRLTVT.

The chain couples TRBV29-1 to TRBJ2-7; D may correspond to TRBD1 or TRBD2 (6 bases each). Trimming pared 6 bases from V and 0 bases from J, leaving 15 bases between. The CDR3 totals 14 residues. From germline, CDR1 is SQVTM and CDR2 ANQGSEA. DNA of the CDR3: TGCAGCGTGGGGGGCCAGTCGGGCTCCTACGAGCAGTACTTC. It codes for CSVGGQSGSYEQYF.

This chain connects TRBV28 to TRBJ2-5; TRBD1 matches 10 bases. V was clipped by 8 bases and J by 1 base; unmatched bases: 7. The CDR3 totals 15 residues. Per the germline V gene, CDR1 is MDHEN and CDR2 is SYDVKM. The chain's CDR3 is CASQTGTGVQETQYF. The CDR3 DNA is TGTGCCAGCCAAACCGGGACAGGGGTCCAAGAGACCCAGTACTTC. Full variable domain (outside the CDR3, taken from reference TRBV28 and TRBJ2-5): DVKVTQSSRYLVKRTGEKVFLECVQDMDHENMFWYRQDPGLGLRLIYFSYDVKMKEKGDIPEGYSVSREKKERFSLILESASTNQTSMYLCASQTGTGVQETQYFGPGTRLLVL.

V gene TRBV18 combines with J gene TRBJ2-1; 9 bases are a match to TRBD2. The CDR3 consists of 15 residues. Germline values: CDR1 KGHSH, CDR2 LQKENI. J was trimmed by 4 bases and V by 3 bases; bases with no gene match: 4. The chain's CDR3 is CASSPTSGEYNEQFF. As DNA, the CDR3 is TGTGCCAGCTCACCGACTAGCGGAGAATACAATGAGCAGTTCTTC.

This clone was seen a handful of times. CDR3 region: CAREESNTEAFF. The CDR3 DNA reads as TGTGCCAGGGAGGAATCGAACACTGAAGCTTTCTTT. This chain links TRBV2 with TRBJ1-1; the D is unclear. Germline loops: CDR1 SNHLY, CDR2 FYNNEI. V lost 9 bases, J lost 1 base, and 9 bases lay in between. The length of the CDR3 is 12 residues.

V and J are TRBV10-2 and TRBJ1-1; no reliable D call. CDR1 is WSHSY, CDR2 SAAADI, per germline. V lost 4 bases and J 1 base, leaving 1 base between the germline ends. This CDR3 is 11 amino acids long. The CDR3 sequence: CASSGNTEAFF. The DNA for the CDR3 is TGCGCCAGCAGTGGGAACACTGAAGCTTTCTTT.

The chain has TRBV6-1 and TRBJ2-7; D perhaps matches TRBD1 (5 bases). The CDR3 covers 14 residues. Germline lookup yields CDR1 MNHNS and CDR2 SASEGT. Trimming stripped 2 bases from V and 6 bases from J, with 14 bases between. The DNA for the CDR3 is TGTGCCAGCAGTGAATTGGACAACTCCATCGAGCAGTACTTC. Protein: CASSELDNSIEQYF.

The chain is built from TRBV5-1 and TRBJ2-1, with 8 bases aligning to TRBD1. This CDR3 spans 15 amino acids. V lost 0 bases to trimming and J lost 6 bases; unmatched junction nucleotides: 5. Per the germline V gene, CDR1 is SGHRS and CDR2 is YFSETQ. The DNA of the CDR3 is TGCGCCAGCAGCTTGGTAGGGACAGGTGGCAATGAGCAGTTCTTC. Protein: CASSLVGTGGNEQFF.

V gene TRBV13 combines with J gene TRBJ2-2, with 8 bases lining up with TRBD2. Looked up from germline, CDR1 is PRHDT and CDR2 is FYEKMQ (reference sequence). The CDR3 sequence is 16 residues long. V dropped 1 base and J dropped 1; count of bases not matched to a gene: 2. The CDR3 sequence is CASSLEAGGNTGELFF. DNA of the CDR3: TGTGCCAGCAGCTTAGAGGCGGGAGGGAACACCGGGGAGCTGTTTTTT.

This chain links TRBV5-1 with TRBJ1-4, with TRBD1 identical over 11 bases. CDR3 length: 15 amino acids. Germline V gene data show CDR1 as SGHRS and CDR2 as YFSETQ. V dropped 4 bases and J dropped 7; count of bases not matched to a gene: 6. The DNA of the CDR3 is TGCGCCAGCAGCGACTCCGGGACAGGGGGTGAAAAACTGTTTTTT. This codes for CASSDSGTGGEKLFF.

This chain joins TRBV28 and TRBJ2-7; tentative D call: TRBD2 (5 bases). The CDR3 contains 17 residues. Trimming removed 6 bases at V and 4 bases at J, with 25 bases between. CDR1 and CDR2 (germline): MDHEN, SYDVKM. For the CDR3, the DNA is TGTGCCAGCAGCACCTCCTCGGGTCTAGCAGACGGTTACGAGCAGTACTTC. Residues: CASSTSSGLADGYEQYF.

Here the CDR3 DNA reads TGTGCCAGCAGCCACTGGGGGGTTGAAGAAAAACTGTTTTTT. Translating gives CASSHWGVEEKLFF. The rearrangement uses TRBV5-6 and TRBJ1-4, with D tentatively TRBD1 (5 bases). The CDR3 length is 14 residues. Germline CDR1 SGHDT, CDR2 YYEEEE. V lost 4 bases to trimming and J lost 8 bases, with 15 bases between them.

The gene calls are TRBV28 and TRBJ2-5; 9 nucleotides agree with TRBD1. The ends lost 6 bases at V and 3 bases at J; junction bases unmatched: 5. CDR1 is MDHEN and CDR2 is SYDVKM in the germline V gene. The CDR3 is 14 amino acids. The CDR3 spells CASRPWTGEETQYF. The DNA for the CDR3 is TGTGCCAGCAGGCCATGGACAGGGGAAGAGACCCAGTACTTC. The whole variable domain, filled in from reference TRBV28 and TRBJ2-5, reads DVKVTQSSRYLVKRTGEKVFLECVQDMDHENMFWYRQDPGLGLRLIYFSYDVKMKEKGDIPEGYSVSREKKERFSLILESASTNQTSMYLCASRPWTGEETQYFGPGTRLLVL.

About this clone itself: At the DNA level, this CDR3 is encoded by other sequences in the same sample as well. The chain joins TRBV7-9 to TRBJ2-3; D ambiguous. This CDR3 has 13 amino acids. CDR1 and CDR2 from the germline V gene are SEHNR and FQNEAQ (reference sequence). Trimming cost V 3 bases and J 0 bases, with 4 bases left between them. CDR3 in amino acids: CASSLGSTDTQYF. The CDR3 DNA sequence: TGTGCCAGCAGCTTGGGTAGCACAGATACGCAGTATTTT. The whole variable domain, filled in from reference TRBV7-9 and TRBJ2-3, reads DTGVSQNPRHKITKRGQNVTFRCDPISEHNRLYWYRQTLGQGPEFLTYFQNEAQLEKSRLLSDRFSAERPKGSFSTLEIQRTEQGDSAMYLCASSLGSTDTQYFGPGTRLTVL.

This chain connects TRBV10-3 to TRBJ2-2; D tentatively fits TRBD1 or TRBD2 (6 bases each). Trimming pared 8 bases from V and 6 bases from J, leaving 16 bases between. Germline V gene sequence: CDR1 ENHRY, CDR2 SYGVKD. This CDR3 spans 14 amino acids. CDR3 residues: CAIGGTPTPGELFF. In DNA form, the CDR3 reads TGTGCCATCGGGGGGACACCCACACCCGGGGAGCTGTTTTTT.

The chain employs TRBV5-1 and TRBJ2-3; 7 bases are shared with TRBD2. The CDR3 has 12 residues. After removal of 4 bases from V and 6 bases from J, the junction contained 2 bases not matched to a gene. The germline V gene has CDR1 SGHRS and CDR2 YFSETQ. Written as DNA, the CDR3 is TGCGCCAGCAGCAGAGCGGGGGATACGCAGTATTTT. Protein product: CASSRAGDTQYF.

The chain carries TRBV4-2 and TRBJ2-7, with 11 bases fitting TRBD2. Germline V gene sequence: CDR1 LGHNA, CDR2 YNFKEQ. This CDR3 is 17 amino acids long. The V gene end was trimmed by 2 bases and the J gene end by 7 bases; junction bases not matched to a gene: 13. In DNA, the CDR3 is TGTGCCAGCAGCCAACCGAGCCTAGCGGGAGGATTGGGTGAGCAGTACTTC. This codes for CASSQPSLAGGLGEQYF.

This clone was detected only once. As DNA, the CDR3 is TGTGCCAGCAGCGTAGTGGCTAGCGGGAGCGATGAGCAGTTCTTC. Translating gives CASSVVASGSDEQFF. V and J are TRBV9 and TRBJ2-1, with TRBD2 matching over 10 bases. This CDR3 is 15 amino acids long. The junction had 5 bases not matched to a gene; V was cut back by 0 bases and J by 8 bases. CDR1 is SGDLS, CDR2 YYNGEE, per germline.

The CDR3 here is CASSYWLAGDNEQFF. CDR3 nucleotides: TGTGCCAGCAGTTACTGGCTAGCGGGTGACAATGAGCAGTTCTTC. The chain has TRBV6-5 and TRBJ2-1; TRBD2 aligns across 8 bases. Germline V CDR1 and CDR2: MNHEY, SVGAGI. This CDR3 contains 15 residues. The trim removed 1 base at V and 5 bases at J, leaving 4 bases unmatched.

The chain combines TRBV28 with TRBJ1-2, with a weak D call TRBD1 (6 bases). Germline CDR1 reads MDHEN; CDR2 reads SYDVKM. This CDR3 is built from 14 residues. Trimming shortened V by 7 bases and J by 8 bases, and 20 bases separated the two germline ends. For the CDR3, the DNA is TGTGCCAGCACAAAAGGATATCAGGGGAACGGCTACACCTTC. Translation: CASTKGYQGNGYTF.

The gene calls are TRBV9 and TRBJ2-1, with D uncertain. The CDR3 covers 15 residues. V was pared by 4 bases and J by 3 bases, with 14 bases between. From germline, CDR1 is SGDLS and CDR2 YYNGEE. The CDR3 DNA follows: TGTGCCAGCAGCCCCCCCGCGACAAACTACAATGAGCAGTTCTTC. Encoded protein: CASSPPATNYNEQFF.

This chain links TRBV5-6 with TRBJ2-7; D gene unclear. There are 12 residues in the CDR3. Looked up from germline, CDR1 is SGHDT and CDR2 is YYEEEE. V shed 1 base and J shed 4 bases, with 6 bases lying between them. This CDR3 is CASSLMEYEQYF. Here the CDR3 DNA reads TGTGCCAGCAGCTTGATGGAGTACGAGCAGTACTTC.

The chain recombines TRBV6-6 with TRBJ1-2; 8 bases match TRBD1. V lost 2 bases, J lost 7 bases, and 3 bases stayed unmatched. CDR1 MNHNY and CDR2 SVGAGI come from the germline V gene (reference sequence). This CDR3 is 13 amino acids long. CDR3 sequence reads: CASSYTDRGGYTF. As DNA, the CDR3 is TGTGCCAGCAGTTACACCGACAGGGGTGGCTACACCTTC.

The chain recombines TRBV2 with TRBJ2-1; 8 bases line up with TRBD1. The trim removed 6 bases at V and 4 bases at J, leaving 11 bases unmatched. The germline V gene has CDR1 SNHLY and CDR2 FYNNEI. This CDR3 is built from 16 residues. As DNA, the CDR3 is TGTGCCAGCAGGGGGACCGGGACAGGCGCGTACAATGAGCAGTTCTTC. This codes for CASRGTGTGAYNEQFF.